This is a list of T cell receptor beta chains from one sample in a study of blood T cell repertoires in COVID-19. Data came from immunoSEQ multiplex PCR; TCRdb stores just in-frame clones and leaves some out. The sample holds approximately 89,000 clones; just under 85% are singletons and the top ten take approximately 12%. What was sequenced was peripheral blood. The source is a woman in her seventies with active or convalescent COVID-19. Both conserved end residues are part of each CDR3. A D gene is named only where the DNA matches it firmly. Clone sizes are given selectively: once, few, many, or a class where the clone is expanded.

v_call,j_call,d_call,clone_size,cdr3_aa,cdr3_nt
TRBV5-1,TRBJ1-1,NA,once,CASSNKQSEAFF,TGCGCCAGCAGCAACAAACAGTCTGAAGCTTTCTTT
TRBV3-1/TRBV3-2,TRBJ1-2,NA,NA,CASSPGAVYGYTF,TGTGCCAGCAGCCCAGGTGCAGTGTATGGCTACACCTTC
TRBV20-1,TRBJ1-2,TRBD1,NA,CSVQTGGYTF,TGCAGTGTTCAGACAGGGGGCTACACCTTC
TRBV9,TRBJ1-1,TRBD1,once,CASSVGQGGTEAFF,TGTGCCAGCAGCGTAGGGCAGGGGGGCACTGAAGCTTTCTTT
TRBV5-1,TRBJ1-6,TRBD1,NA,CASSLGTGDHSPLHF,TGCGCCAGCAGCCTAGGGACAGGCGATCATTCACCCCTCCACTTT
TRBV6-4,TRBJ2-7,NA,NA,CARVSKSSYEQYF,TGTGCCAGGGTATCAAAGAGCTCCTACGAGCAGTACTTC
TRBV6-6,TRBJ1-5,TRBD1,NA,CASNKRETGDQPQHF,TGTGCCAGCAACAAAAGGGAGACAGGGGATCAGCCCCAGCATTTT
TRBV27,TRBJ2-5,TRBD1,NA,CASSLLGQGQETQYF,TGTGCCAGCAGTTTATTGGGACAGGGCCAAGAGACCCAGTACTTC
TRBV6-5,TRBJ2-3,NA,NA,CASKLTDTQYF,TGTGCCAGCAAACTCACAGATACGCAGTATTTT
TRBV5-1,TRBJ2-2,NA,NA,CASSLQGTTGELFF,TGCGCCAGCAGCTTACAGGGTACCACCGGGGAGCTGTTTTTT
TRBV27,TRBJ1-2,NA,once,CASSLTGRMSYGYTF,TGTGCCAGCAGTTTAACGGGAAGAATGAGCTATGGCTACACCTTC
TRBV27,TRBJ1-1,NA,NA,CASSPRGGTEAFF,TGTGCCAGCAGTCCCCGCGGGGGCACTGAAGCTTTCTTT
TRBV21-1,TRBJ2-7,NA,NA,CARASRADYEQYF,TGTGCCAGAGCTTCCAGGGCAGACTACGAGCAGTACTTC
TRBV6-2/TRBV6-3,TRBJ1-1,NA,NA,CASSSTPPRVSTEAFF,TGTGCCAGCAGTTCAACTCCTCCCAGGGTAAGCACTGAAGCTTTCTTT
TRBV7-2,TRBJ1-4,NA,NA,CASSLQGPPTNEKLFF,TGTGCCAGCAGCTTGCAGGGGCCCCCAACTAATGAAAAACTGTTTTTT
TRBV25-1,TRBJ1-6,NA,NA,CASSPRGPYNSPLHF,TGTGCCAGCAGCCCCAGGGGACCCTATAATTCACCCCTCCACTTT
TRBV18,TRBJ2-7,NA,NA,CASSSYVSGTREQYF,TGTGCCAGCTCATCATACGTCTCCGGGACACGGGAGCAGTACTTC
TRBV2,TRBJ1-2,TRBD1,NA,CASSGQGRNYGYTF,TGTGCCAGCAGTGGACAGGGACGGAACTATGGCTACACCTTC
TRBV15,TRBJ2-7,TRBD2,NA,CATSSFTGGANEQYF,TGTGCCACCAGCTCGTTCACCGGGGGGGCAAACGAGCAGTACTTC
TRBV18,TRBJ2-7,TRBD1,NA,CASSRGQETYEQYF,TGTGCCAGCTCACGAGGACAGGAGACCTACGAGCAGTACTTC
TRBV6-6,TRBJ1-1,TRBD1,NA,CASIERDRGMKAFF,TGTGCCAGCATCGAACGTGACAGGGGGATGAAGGCTTTCTTT
TRBV7-9,TRBJ1-1,TRBD1,NA,CASSQDRGYTEAFF,TGTGCCAGCAGCCAAGACAGGGGGTACACTGAAGCTTTCTTT
TRBV4-1,TRBJ2-5,TRBD2,NA,CASSKAGTRGETQYF,TGCGCCAGCAGCAAAGCCGGGACTAGAGGAGAGACCCAGTACTTC
TRBV27,TRBJ1-1,NA,few,CASSRRWQDTEAFF,TGTGCCAGCAGCCGACGGTGGCAGGACACTGAAGCTTTCTTT
TRBV5-1,TRBJ2-2,NA,NA,CASSYSGLRMNTGELFF,TGCGCCAGCAGTTACTCGGGACTCCGGATGAACACCGGGGAGCTGTTTTTT
TRBV6-5,TRBJ1-6,NA,NA,CASSLALYNSPLHF,TGTGCCAGCAGCCTCGCACTTTATAATTCACCCCTCCACTTT
TRBV5-1,TRBJ2-5,NA,NA,CASSLGGRGPLETQYF,TGCGCCAGCAGCTTGGGCGGTAGAGGGCCATTGGAGACCCAGTACTTC
TRBV11-2,TRBJ1-1,NA,NA,CASSLGWGDTEAFF,TGTGCCAGCAGCTTAGGTTGGGGGGACACTGAAGCTTTCTTT
TRBV19,TRBJ2-7,TRBD1,NA,CASSRAGGTYEQYF,TGTGCCAGTAGTCGGGCAGGGGGCACATACGAGCAGTACTTC
TRBV6-5,TRBJ1-5,NA,NA,CASSSGVQPQHF,TGTGCCAGCAGTTCGGGGGTTCAGCCCCAGCATTTT
TRBV18,TRBJ1-5,TRBD1,NA,CASSPVGQGVPQHF,TGTGCCAGCTCACCCGTAGGACAGGGGGTTCCCCAGCATTTT
TRBV6-4,TRBJ2-7,TRBD1,NA,CASSPGTGDEQYF,TGTGCCAGCAGCCCCGGGACAGGGGATGAGCAGTACTTC
TRBV7-9,TRBJ2-7,TRBD1,NA,CASSSDRGYEQYF,TGTGCCAGCAGCTCCGACAGGGGTTACGAGCAGTACTTC
TRBV5-4,TRBJ1-6,NA,once,CASSPGGGTVPSPLHF,TGTGCCAGCAGCCCGGGGGGCGGGACGGTGCCTTCACCCCTCCACTTT
TRBV7-2,TRBJ1-2,NA,NA,CASSSYSYGYTF,TGTGCCAGCAGCTCCTACTCTTATGGCTACACCTTC
TRBV5-1,TRBJ1-1,NA,NA,CASSLAFTDSEAFF,TGCGCCAGCAGCTTGGCCTTCACGGACAGTGAAGCTTTCTTT
TRBV7-2,TRBJ1-4,TRBD1,NA,CASSAKGTGGNEKLFF,TGTGCCAGCAGCGCCAAGGGGACAGGGGGCAATGAAAAACTGTTTTTT
TRBV7-9,TRBJ2-1,NA,NA,CASSPHGRLARDNEQFF,TGTGCCAGCAGCCCCCATGGTAGGCTAGCGCGGGACAATGAGCAGTTCTTC
TRBV18,TRBJ2-2,NA,NA,CASSPPHGTPANTGELFF,TGTGCCAGCTCACCACCGCACGGGACTCCCGCGAACACCGGGGAGCTGTTTTTT
TRBV11-2,TRBJ2-5,NA,NA,CASSLVSQETQYF,TGTGCCAGCAGCTTAGTTAGCCAAGAGACCCAGTACTTC
TRBV7-2,TRBJ2-7,NA,NA,CASSARQDSYEQYF,TGTGCCAGCAGCGCAAGACAGGACTCCTACGAGCAGTACTTC
TRBV28,TRBJ2-1,TRBD1,few,CASSLPIGQGIGNEQFF,TGTGCCAGCAGTTTACCCATTGGACAGGGGATAGGCAATGAGCAGTTCTTC
TRBV27,TRBJ1-2,NA,NA,CASSLNAQGIYGYTF,TGTGCCAGCAGTTTAAACGCGCAGGGTATCTATGGCTACACCTTC
TRBV5-4,TRBJ1-3,NA,few,CASSFDSPSGNTIYF,TGTGCCAGCAGTTTCGACAGTCCTTCTGGAAACACCATATATTTT
TRBV9,TRBJ2-3,NA,NA,CASSRAYTDTQYF,TGTGCCAGCAGCCGAGCATACACAGATACGCAGTATTTT
TRBV15,TRBJ2-7,TRBD1,NA,CATSRGQGSSYEQYF,TGTGCCACCAGCAGAGGACAGGGATCTTCCTACGAGCAGTACTTC
TRBV28,TRBJ1-2,NA,NA,CASRSLPHAYGYTF,TGTGCCAGCCGGTCCCTCCCTCACGCCTATGGCTACACCTTC
TRBV7-9,TRBJ1-4,NA,NA,CASSHEVVNEKLFF,TGTGCCAGCAGCCACGAAGTAGTTAATGAAAAACTGTTTTTT
TRBV27,TRBJ2-1,TRBD1,NA,CASSKRTGTTYNEQFF,TGTGCCAGCAGTAAAAGGACAGGGACGACCTACAATGAGCAGTTCTTC
TRBV7-2,TRBJ2-7,NA,NA,CASSLVVGASYEQYF,TGTGCCAGCAGCTTAGTGGTAGGGGCATCCTACGAGCAGTACTTC
TRBV7-2,TRBJ2-7,TRBD1,NA,CASSLAPRGGRYF,TGTGCCAGCAGCTTAGCACCTAGAGGGGGCCGGTACTTC
TRBV7-2,TRBJ2-6,TRBD1,NA,CASSPRTGVGGANVLTF,TGTGCCAGCAGCCCACGGACAGGGGTCGGTGGGGCCAACGTCCTGACTTTC
TRBV5-4,TRBJ1-1,NA,NA,CASSFPGYTEAFF,TGTGCCAGCAGCTTCCCAGGGTACACTGAAGCTTTCTTT